These T cell receptor beta chains were read from a single sample in a study of blood T cell repertoires in COVID-19. Sequencing was performed with immunoSEQ multiplex PCR; in TCRdb, only in-frame clones are kept and a portion is missing. The profile shows about 120,000 clones, 70% to 90% of them singletons. The source material was peripheral blood. These receptor sequences come from a man aged 55 to 69 with acute or convalescent COVID-19. CDR3s include the opening cysteine and the closing phenylalanine or tryptophan. Fields, in order: D gene, V gene, J gene, clone size, CDR3 DNA, CDR3 protein. The D gene is left open where the match is weak. Clone size is not always given. Where it is, it says once, few, many or a class for expanded clones.

d_call: TRBD2; v_call: TRBV27; j_call: TRBJ2-1; clone_size: .; cdr3_nt: TGTGCCAGCAGGTCAGCGGGAGGGGGTTATGAGCAGTTCTTC; cdr3_aa: CASRSAGGGYEQFF
d_call: .; v_call: TRBV27; j_call: TRBJ1-1; clone_size: .; cdr3_nt: TGTGCCAGCAGTTTCAGGACAGAAGCTTTCTTT; cdr3_aa: CASSFRTEAFF
d_call: .; v_call: TRBV7-2; j_call: TRBJ2-3; clone_size: .; cdr3_nt: TGTGCCAGCAGCCCCAATAGCGCAACTAGCACAGATACGCAGTATTTT; cdr3_aa: CASSPNSATSTDTQYF
d_call: TRBD1; v_call: TRBV19; j_call: TRBJ2-3; clone_size: .; cdr3_nt: TGTGCCAGTAGTAAGGACAGGCTTGGGGATACGCAGTATTTT; cdr3_aa: CASSKDRLGDTQYF
d_call: TRBD1; v_call: TRBV5-1; j_call: TRBJ2-3; clone_size: .; cdr3_nt: TGCGCCAGCAGCTTGGGACAGGGGCTCAACACAGATACGCAGTATTTT; cdr3_aa: CASSLGQGLNTDTQYF
d_call: TRBD2; v_call: TRBV4-2; j_call: TRBJ2-3; clone_size: .; cdr3_nt: TGTGCCAGCAGCGAACTACCCGGCGGGAGGGGGAGGGCCACAGATACGCAGTATTTT; cdr3_aa: CASSELPGGRGRATDTQYF
d_call: .; v_call: TRBV2; j_call: TRBJ2-3; clone_size: .; cdr3_nt: TGTGCCAGCAGTGAAGGACTGACTTACACAGATACGCAGTATTTT; cdr3_aa: CASSEGLTYTDTQYF
d_call: TRBD2; v_call: TRBV7-8; j_call: TRBJ2-7; clone_size: .; cdr3_nt: TGTGCCAGCAGCTTATCTAGCGGCCAAACCGAGGAGCAGTACTTC; cdr3_aa: CASSLSSGQTEEQYF
d_call: TRBD1; v_call: TRBV5-5; j_call: TRBJ1-1; clone_size: .; cdr3_nt: TGTGCCAGCAGCCCCCGACAGGGAAAGAACACTGAAGCTTTCTTT; cdr3_aa: CASSPRQGKNTEAFF
d_call: .; v_call: TRBV18; j_call: TRBJ1-1; clone_size: .; cdr3_nt: TGTGCCAGCTCACCACCGGGACTCTTGAACACTGAAGCTTTCTTT; cdr3_aa: CASSPPGLLNTEAFF
d_call: .; v_call: TRBV7-9; j_call: TRBJ2-7; clone_size: .; cdr3_nt: TGTGCCAGCAGCACGGGTCAAACCGAGCAGTACTTC; cdr3_aa: CASSTGQTEQYF
d_call: .; v_call: TRBV5-1; j_call: TRBJ2-3; clone_size: .; cdr3_nt: TGCGCCAGCAGCTTGGGGACAGACACAGATACGCAGTATTTT; cdr3_aa: CASSLGTDTDTQYF
d_call: .; v_call: TRBV27; j_call: TRBJ1-5; clone_size: .; cdr3_nt: TGTGCCAGCAGAGACAGCGATAGCAATCAGCCCCAGCATTTT; cdr3_aa: CASRDSDSNQPQHF
d_call: .; v_call: TRBV10-3; j_call: TRBJ1-1; clone_size: .; cdr3_nt: TGTGCCATCAGTGGGCCATCGGGAATGAACACTGAAGCTTTCTTT; cdr3_aa: CAISGPSGMNTEAFF
d_call: .; v_call: TRBV6-2/TRBV6-3; j_call: TRBJ2-7; clone_size: .; cdr3_nt: TGTGCCAGCAGTTCCGACTTGGCGCCAATCTCCTACGAGCAGTACTTC; cdr3_aa: CASSSDLAPISYEQYF
d_call: TRBD2; v_call: TRBV6-5; j_call: TRBJ2-1; clone_size: .; cdr3_nt: TGTGCCAGCAGGGCTAGCGGTAACAATGAGCAGTTCTTC; cdr3_aa: CASRASGNNEQFF
d_call: TRBD1; v_call: TRBV19; j_call: TRBJ1-2; clone_size: .; cdr3_nt: TGTGCCAGTGTCCCCGGGGACAGAGATACCTATGGCTACACCTTC; cdr3_aa: CASVPGDRDTYGYTF
d_call: .; v_call: TRBV28; j_call: TRBJ2-1; clone_size: .; cdr3_nt: TGTGCCAGCAGTCCCCCATTGACTAGTTGGAATGAGCAGTTCTTC; cdr3_aa: CASSPPLTSWNEQFF
d_call: .; v_call: TRBV18; j_call: TRBJ1-6; clone_size: .; cdr3_nt: TGTGCCAGCTCACCCTTAGAGGACAGATATTCACCCCTCCACTTT; cdr3_aa: CASSPLEDRYSPLHF
d_call: TRBD1; v_call: TRBV19; j_call: TRBJ1-1; clone_size: once; cdr3_nt: TGTGCCAGTAGAACGACAGGGGGCACTGAAGCTTTCTTT; cdr3_aa: CASRTTGGTEAFF
d_call: .; v_call: TRBV30; j_call: TRBJ1-1; clone_size: once; cdr3_nt: TGTGCCTGGAGTGTGATGGGAGGGGTCCTGAACACTGAAGCTTTCTTT; cdr3_aa: CAWSVMGGVLNTEAFF
d_call: .; v_call: TRBV11-3; j_call: TRBJ2-3; clone_size: once; cdr3_nt: TGTGCCAGCAGCTTATCAGGGGATCAGAGAGGGGATACGCAGTATTTT; cdr3_aa: CASSLSGDQRGDTQYF
d_call: .; v_call: TRBV10-2; j_call: TRBJ2-2; clone_size: .; cdr3_nt: TGCGCCAGCAGTAGTTCCTGGGAGACCGGGGAGCTGTTTTTT; cdr3_aa: CASSSSWETGELFF
d_call: .; v_call: TRBV12-3/TRBV12-4; j_call: TRBJ1-2; clone_size: .; cdr3_nt: TGTGCCAGCAGTTCCCTGGCCGGGTACTACACCTTC; cdr3_aa: CASSSLAGYYTF
d_call: .; v_call: TRBV5-1; j_call: TRBJ2-5; clone_size: .; cdr3_nt: TGCGCCAGCAGCTGGCAGGGGCGCGGAGAGACCCAGTACTTC; cdr3_aa: CASSWQGRGETQYF
d_call: TRBD2; v_call: TRBV24-1; j_call: TRBJ2-2; clone_size: .; cdr3_nt: TGTGCCACCAGTGATCGACTAGCGGTATCCGGGGAGCTGTTTTTT; cdr3_aa: CATSDRLAVSGELFF
d_call: TRBD2; v_call: TRBV7-8; j_call: TRBJ2-3; clone_size: once; cdr3_nt: TGTGCCAGCAGCCTAAGACTAGCGGGACTTGCAGATACGCAGTATTTT; cdr3_aa: CASSLRLAGLADTQYF
d_call: .; v_call: TRBV16; j_call: TRBJ1-5; clone_size: .; cdr3_nt: TGTGCCAGCAGCCAGTCGGGTGGGAATCAGCCCCAGCATTTT; cdr3_aa: CASSQSGGNQPQHF
d_call: TRBD2; v_call: TRBV9; j_call: TRBJ2-4; clone_size: .; cdr3_nt: TGTGCCAGCAGCCCGGGAGGAAACATTCAGTACTTC; cdr3_aa: CASSPGGNIQYF
d_call: .; v_call: TRBV27; j_call: TRBJ1-1; clone_size: .; cdr3_nt: TGTGCCAGCAGGTTGGAGGGTCGGGACACTGAAGCTTTCTTT; cdr3_aa: CASRLEGRDTEAFF
d_call: .; v_call: TRBV4-3; j_call: TRBJ2-3; clone_size: few; cdr3_nt: TGCGCCAGCAGCCAAGATACAGGGCGCACAGATACGCAGTATTTT; cdr3_aa: CASSQDTGRTDTQYF
d_call: TRBD1; v_call: TRBV5-6; j_call: TRBJ1-4; clone_size: .; cdr3_nt: TGTGCCAGCAGCTTGGGACAGGGGGCCGGGGAACTGTTTTTT; cdr3_aa: CASSLGQGAGELFF
d_call: TRBD1; v_call: TRBV10-3; j_call: TRBJ2-1; clone_size: .; cdr3_nt: TGTGCCATCAGTGAGGGACAGGGAGAAGGCAATGAGCAGTTCTTC; cdr3_aa: CAISEGQGEGNEQFF
d_call: TRBD2; v_call: TRBV15; j_call: TRBJ2-1; clone_size: .; cdr3_nt: TGTGCCACCAGCAGTTCGGGACTAGCGTATAATGAGCAGTTCTTC; cdr3_aa: CATSSSGLAYNEQFF
d_call: .; v_call: TRBV6-5; j_call: TRBJ2-3; clone_size: .; cdr3_nt: TGTGCCAGCAGTTACGGTCAGATAGCGACAGATACGCAGTATTTT; cdr3_aa: CASSYGQIATDTQYF
d_call: .; v_call: TRBV18; j_call: TRBJ1-2; clone_size: .; cdr3_nt: TGTGCCAGCTCGACGGAGGTCCAGCAGGACTATGGCTACACCTTC; cdr3_aa: CASSTEVQQDYGYTF
d_call: TRBD2; v_call: TRBV28; j_call: TRBJ2-1; clone_size: .; cdr3_nt: TGTGCCAGCCGAAACACCGGACTAGCGGCCAATGAGCAGTTCTTC; cdr3_aa: CASRNTGLAANEQFF
d_call: TRBD1; v_call: TRBV7-9; j_call: TRBJ2-5; clone_size: .; cdr3_nt: TGTGCCAGCAGCCCCCAGGGGGCCCGAGAGACCCAGTACTTC; cdr3_aa: CASSPQGARETQYF
d_call: .; v_call: TRBV10-3; j_call: TRBJ1-2; clone_size: .; cdr3_nt: TGTGCCATCAGCCCAACTGGAGCTAACTATGGCTACACCTTC; cdr3_aa: CAISPTGANYGYTF
d_call: .; v_call: TRBV2; j_call: TRBJ2-3; clone_size: .; cdr3_nt: TGTGCCAGCAGTGAAAGGGGAGAGCGGGCTAGCACAGATACGCAGTATTTT; cdr3_aa: CASSERGERASTDTQYF
d_call: TRBD1; v_call: TRBV6-2/TRBV6-3; j_call: TRBJ2-6; clone_size: .; cdr3_nt: TGTGCCAGCAGTCCGATCCGGGACAGGGGGTTCCGCTCTGGGGCCAACGTCCTGACTTTC; cdr3_aa: CASSPIRDRGFRSGANVLTF
d_call: .; v_call: TRBV24-1; j_call: TRBJ1-2; clone_size: .; cdr3_nt: TGTGCCACCGCACAAACCCCCAAAACGGGAGACTATGGCTACACCTTC; cdr3_aa: CATAQTPKTGDYGYTF
d_call: TRBD2; v_call: TRBV7-7; j_call: TRBJ2-7; clone_size: .; cdr3_nt: TGTGCCAGCAGCTTAAGTGCTAGCGGGGCCTACGAGCAGTACTTC; cdr3_aa: CASSLSASGAYEQYF
d_call: TRBD2; v_call: TRBV29-1; j_call: TRBJ2-7; clone_size: .; cdr3_nt: TGCAGCGCCGGACTAGCGTACGGTAACCGCGAGCAGTACTTC; cdr3_aa: CSAGLAYGNREQYF
d_call: .; v_call: TRBV5-6; j_call: TRBJ2-5; clone_size: .; cdr3_nt: TGTGCCAGCAGCTTGAGGGGCAGGGGACAAGAGACCCAGTACTTC; cdr3_aa: CASSLRGRGQETQYF
d_call: .; v_call: TRBV7-2; j_call: TRBJ1-5; clone_size: .; cdr3_nt: TGTGCCAGCAGCAGGGACTTTTTTAGCAATCAGCCCCAGCATTTT; cdr3_aa: CASSRDFFSNQPQHF
d_call: TRBD2; v_call: TRBV5-1; j_call: TRBJ2-7; clone_size: .; cdr3_nt: TGCGCCAGCAGCCTGGGACTAGCGGGAGAGCAGCGCGAGCAGTACTTC; cdr3_aa: CASSLGLAGEQREQYF
d_call: .; v_call: TRBV28; j_call: TRBJ2-5; clone_size: few; cdr3_nt: TGTGCCAGCAGTTTCCCGCAGGCAGAAGAGACCCAGTACTTC; cdr3_aa: CASSFPQAEETQYF
d_call: .; v_call: TRBV9; j_call: TRBJ2-2; clone_size: .; cdr3_nt: TGTGCCAGCAGCGTACAGGTCGCGACCGGGGAGCTGTTTTTT; cdr3_aa: CASSVQVATGELFF
d_call: TRBD1; v_call: TRBV7-2; j_call: TRBJ1-1; clone_size: .; cdr3_nt: TGTGCCAGCAGATTATCGGGTGTCGGACAGGGGAACACTGAAGCTTTCTTT; cdr3_aa: CASRLSGVGQGNTEAFF